Listed here are 25 T cell receptor beta chains from one sample, sequenced in a study of OX40 agonist ivuxolimab in advanced cancers. Profiled with immunoSEQ multiplex PCR; TCRdb holds only in-frame clones, not every one. The repertoire holds 55,000 to 85,000 clones, with roughly 89% as singletons. The sequenced sample was CD4+ or CD8+ T cells sorted from blood, obtained in a trial of the OX40 agonist ivuxolimab. The source of these receptors is an adult with an advanced solid tumor such as melanoma, head and neck, liver or kidney cancer.

CDR3 protein: CASSLAWPGGLFF. The CDR3 bases are TGTGCCAGCAGCTTAGCCTGGCCAGGTGGACTGTTTTTT. This chain uses TRBV7-6 with TRBJ1-4; no definite D call. The CDR3 contains 13 residues. The V and J ends lost 0 bases and 13 bases respectively, with 12 bases between them. CDR1 and CDR2 from the germline V gene are SGHVS and FNYEAQ.

The sample holds one count of this clone. The chain recombines TRBV30 with TRBJ1-6, with D possibly being TRBD1 (6 bases). The V end lost 0 bases, the J end lost 7 bases, and 19 bases lay between the germline ends. There are 17 residues in the CDR3. CDR1 is GTSNPN, CDR2 SVGIG, per germline (reference sequence). The CDR3 nucleotides read TGTGCCTGGAGTGTACGAATGGGGACGGGACAAAATTCACCCCTCCACTTT. Protein sequence: CAWSVRMGTGQNSPLHF.

The chain employs TRBV11-3 and TRBJ2-7, with D possibly being TRBD1 (5 bases). Germline CDR1 reads SGHNT; CDR2 reads YENEEA. Trimming left V 2 bases short and J 0 bases short, with 11 bases between. The CDR3 consists of 15 residues. This CDR3 is CASSLSGRSSYEQYF. As DNA, the CDR3 is TGTGCCAGCAGCTTATCAGGGCGAAGCTCCTACGAGCAGTACTTC.

The chain has TRBV6-5 and TRBJ2-3; D call uncertain. Trimming cost V 7 bases and J 0 bases, with 11 bases left between them. CDR3 length: 14 residues. The germline V gene encodes CDR1 MNHEY and CDR2 SVGAGI. CDR3 DNA sequence: TGTGCCAGCATGGTGGGGTGGAGCACAGATACGCAGTATTTT. Translation gives CASMVGWSTDTQYF.

V gene TRBV5-6 combines with J gene TRBJ2-4; a possible D gene is TRBD2 (6 bases). Trimming took 1 base from V and 4 from J, leaving 15 bases between them. The CDR3 is 16 amino acids. Germline values: CDR1 SGHDT, CDR2 YYEEEE. CDR3 in DNA: TGTGCCAGCAGCTTGTGGGTAGCCGGAGGGAAAAACATTCAGTACTTC. This gives the protein CASSLWVAGGKNIQYF.

The rearrangement links TRBV7-8 to TRBJ2-3, with D unresolved. V was shortened by 2 bases and J by 2 bases, with 8 bases between the two germline ends. The V gene's germline CDR1 is SGHVS and CDR2 FQNEAQ. This CDR3 region has 14 residues. This chain's CDR3 is CASSLKRTTDTQYF. The CDR3 coding sequence is TGTGCCAGCAGCTTAAAGAGAACCACAGATACGCAGTATTTT. Looking up the rest from reference TRBV7-8 and TRBJ2-3 gives the full variable domain: GAGVSQSPRYKVAKRGQDVALRCDPISGHVSLFWYQQALGQGPEFLTYFQNEAQLDKSGLPSDRFFAERPEGSVSTLKIQRTQQEDSAVYLCASSLKRTTDTQYFGPGTRLTVL.

V gene TRBV7-2 combines with J gene TRBJ2-1; D call uncertain. V gave up 2 bases and J gave up 0 bases, with 8 bases separating them. This CDR3 comprises 15 residues. Germline V CDR1 and CDR2: SGHTA, FQGNSA. DNA of the CDR3: TGTGCCAGCAGCTTACGGGCGGACTCCTACAATGAGCAGTTCTTC. Protein product: CASSLRADSYNEQFF.

The J gene is TRBJ1-2, the V gene TRBV6-1, with 9 positions matching TRBD1. The V gene's germline CDR1 is MNHNS and CDR2 SASEGT. The CDR3 totals 14 residues. Trimming at V came to 8 bases and at J to 4 bases, leaving 8 bases not matched to a gene. The CDR3 loop is CASLQGAQSYGYTF. DNA for the CDR3: TGTGCCAGCTTACAGGGGGCGCAGAGCTATGGCTACACCTTC.

Only a few counts were recorded for this clone. The chain employs TRBV5-4 and TRBJ2-7; D is tentatively TRBD1 or TRBD2 (5 bases each). V was cut by 0 bases and J by 6 bases, with 13 bases left in between. The CDR3 is 14 amino acids. Germline V gene sequence: CDR1 SGHNT, CDR2 YYREEE (reference sequence). This chain's CDR3 is CASSLGGISAEQYF. The CDR3 DNA follows: TGTGCCAGCAGCTTGGGGGGGATTTCAGCCGAGCAGTACTTC.

The chain links TRBV28 to TRBJ1-2, with D maybe TRBD1 (5 bases). The germline V gene encodes CDR1 MDHEN and CDR2 SYDVKM. The CDR3 consists of 13 residues. The V gene lost 3 bases and the J gene lost 3 bases, with 8 bases spanning the gap. CDR3 DNA: TGTGCCAGCAGTTTGGGGGGGTACTATGGCTACACCTTC. It yields the protein CASSLGGYYGYTF.

This clone has a single count. The V call is TRBV2, the J call TRBJ2-3, with 11 bases matching TRBD2. The CDR3 spans 15 residues. From germline, CDR1 is SNHLY and CDR2 FYNNEI. V lost 4 bases to trimming and J lost 5 bases; unmatched junction nucleotides: 5. The DNA for the CDR3 is TGTGCCAGCAGTGCCCTAGCGGGGGGTGGAGATACGCAGTATTTT. Its protein product is CASSALAGGGDTQYF. The full variable domain, in which reference TRBV2 and TRBJ2-3 provide the parts outside the CDR3, is EPEVTQTPSHQVTQMGQEVILRCVPISNHLYFYWYRQILGQKVEFLVSFYNNEISEKSEIFDDQFSVERPDGSNFTLKIRSTKLEDSAMYFCASSALAGGGDTQYFGPGTRLTVL.

The chain links TRBV7-3 to TRBJ2-2; 7 bases map to TRBD1. CDR3 length equals 15 residues. J lost 5 bases, V lost 5 bases, and 8 bases had no gene match. Germline CDR1 and CDR2: SGHTA and FQGTGA. The CDR3 region is CASSQGTVRTGELFF. The DNA of the CDR3 is TGTGCCAGCAGCCAAGGGACAGTGAGGACCGGGGAGCTGTTTTTT.

J is TRBJ1-2 and V is TRBV29-1; D is unclear. Germline loops: CDR1 SQVTM, CDR2 ANQGSEA. The germline V and J ends were trimmed by 5 bases and 3 bases, with 13 bases remaining between them. The CDR3 runs to 13 residues. The CDR3 DNA follows: TGCAGCGTTCCAGCCAGTGGGGACTATGGCTACACCTTC. It codes for CSVPASGDYGYTF.

In DNA, the CDR3 is TGCAGCGTTGTTGCTTACGAGCAGTACTTC. Translation: CSVVAYEQYF. The rearrangement joins TRBV29-1 to TRBJ2-7; D is unclear. Trimming pared 4 bases from V and 4 bases from J, leaving 5 bases between. The CDR3 sequence is 10 residues long. Germline lookup yields CDR1 SQVTM and CDR2 ANQGSEA.

The chain joins TRBV2 to TRBJ2-7, with 7 bases matching TRBD1. This CDR3 has 15 residues. Unmatched junction bases numbered 11, after V lost 6 bases and J lost 3 bases. The germline V gene has CDR1 SNHLY and CDR2 FYNNEI. CDR3 nucleotide sequence: TGTGCCAGCAGGCCAAGACAGGGCACGAGCTACGAGCAGTACTTC. It codes for CASRPRQGTSYEQYF.

The chain carries TRBV18 and TRBJ2-3, with 8 nucleotides matching TRBD1. The CDR3 is 17 residues long. In germline, CDR1 is KGHSH, CDR2 LQKENI. Germline trimming cut 0 bases from V and 3 bases from J; bases unmatched to any gene: 8. Here the CDR3 reads CASSPPSGQGRTDTQYF. The CDR3 DNA reads TGTGCCAGCTCACCACCATCCGGACAGGGTAGGACAGATACGCAGTATTTT.

V usage is TRBV2 and J usage is TRBJ2-1; D call uncertain. Germline CDR1 and CDR2: SNHLY and FYNNEI. The CDR3 is 13 residues long. V lost 6 bases to trimming and J lost 8 bases, with 14 bases between them. CDR3 residues: CASRETFGDEQFF. DNA of the CDR3: TGTGCCAGCAGAGAAACCTTCGGCGATGAGCAGTTCTTC. The whole variable domain, remainder taken from reference TRBV2 and TRBJ2-1, is EPEVTQTPSHQVTQMGQEVILRCVPISNHLYFYWYRQILGQKVEFLVSFYNNEISEKSEIFDDQFSVERPDGSNFTLKIRSTKLEDSAMYFCASRETFGDEQFFGPGTRLTVL.

V usage is TRBV9 and J usage is TRBJ1-6, with D perhaps TRBD1 (6 bases). In germline, CDR1 is SGDLS, CDR2 YYNGEE. With 1 base removed from V and 5 bases from J, the gap between germline ends came to 16 bases. This CDR3 spans 17 amino acids. The CDR3: CASSVKAGAENNSPLHF. In DNA form, the CDR3 reads TGTGCCAGCAGCGTAAAGGCAGGGGCCGAGAATAATTCACCCCTCCACTTT.

The gene calls are TRBV7-6 and TRBJ1-1; D is perhaps TRBD1 (5 bases). Germline assignment: CDR1 SGHVS and CDR2 FNYEAQ. CDR3 length: 15 residues. V was trimmed by 5 bases and J by 1 base, leaving 14 bases between them. In nucleotides, the CDR3 is TGTGCCAGCAGCCCGAGGCAGGGATCGAACACTGAAGCTTTCTTT. Its protein product is CASSPRQGSNTEAFF.

The chain is built from TRBV6-5 and TRBJ1-1; 9 nucleotides align to TRBD1. Germline V gives CDR1 MNHEY, CDR2 SVGAGI. The length of the CDR3 is 15 residues. J lost 7 bases, V lost 6 bases, and 12 bases had no gene match. The CDR3 reads CASSLMPGQGLEAFF. The CDR3 bases are TGTGCCAGCAGCCTCATGCCGGGACAGGGACTTGAAGCTTTCTTT.

The chain recombines TRBV9 with TRBJ2-6; 7 nucleotides agree with TRBD1. The CDR3 covers 21 residues. The V and J ends lost 4 bases and 2 bases, in that order; junction bases with no gene match: 21. Germline assignment: CDR1 SGDLS and CDR2 YYNGEE. In DNA form, the CDR3 reads TGTGCCAGCAGCCTCAGCCTAGATCCAAGACAGGGAATCGCTGGGGCCAACGTCCTGACTTTC. It translates to CASSLSLDPRQGIAGANVLTF.

The chain is built from TRBV10-3 and TRBJ1-5; no clear D gene. The length of the CDR3 is 12 residues. The V end lost 5 bases, the J end lost 0 bases, and 2 bases lay between the germline ends. Germline V gene data show CDR1 as ENHRY and CDR2 as SYGVKD. The CDR3 DNA sequence: TGTGCCATCAGTAATAGCAATCAGCCCCAGCATTTT. Translated: CAISNSNQPQHF.

The table lists this clone with a few counts. The chain couples TRBV4-2 to TRBJ2-5; either TRBD1 or TRBD2 may supply D (6 bases each). Between the trimmed V and J ends, which lost 4 bases and 4 bases, there was a span of 16 bases. In germline, CDR1 is LGHNA, CDR2 YNFKEQ. The CDR3 has 15 amino acids. The CDR3 coding sequence is TGTGCCAGCAGCCGATCGGGGGACATTGGAGAGACCCAGTACTTC. It yields the protein CASSRSGDIGETQYF.

V usage is TRBV6-1 and J usage is TRBJ2-5, with unresolved D. The CDR3 consists of 12 residues. CDR1 and CDR2 (germline): MNHNS, SASEGT. The germline V and J ends were trimmed by 8 bases and 2 bases, with 9 bases remaining between them. CDR3 region: CASEPRQETQYF. The CDR3 region has the DNA TGTGCCAGCGAACCCAGGCAAGAGACCCAGTACTTC.

In this sample, this clone turned up a few times. This chain uses TRBV4-3 with TRBJ2-7, with 7 bases lining up with TRBD1. The CDR3 is 18 amino acids. With 1 base clipped from V and 5 bases from J, the junction kept 17 bases outside the gene matches. The germline gives CDR1 LGHNA, CDR2 YSLEER. This CDR3 reads CASSQARAGGIGGHEQYF. CDR3 nucleotides: TGCGCCAGCAGCCAAGCTCGGGCAGGGGGAATTGGAGGTCACGAGCAGTACTTC.